The entry below describes one T cell receptor (beta chain). Its target is unknown. The data derive from a study of shared clonotypes between healthy human individuals. Genomic DNA of every subset was divided equally among multiple immunoSEQ plates. The method was immunoSEQ multiplex PCR; TCRdb's version includes in-frame clones alone and lacks a portion of them. The table records a few hundred thousand clones, about 97% of them present only once. Study-wide findings and caveats: Naive CD4 clonotypes overlapped across several donors at approximately 5.3%.

Specimen: memory CD8+ T cells sorted from blood. The subset was: CD45RO+ cells pooled with CCR7-negative TemRA cells. The clonotype originates from a man under 40 in good health.

The CDR3 nucleotides are TGTGCCAGCAGCCCACGGGACGGTAATCAGCCCCAGCATTTT. Amino acid sequence: CASSPRDGNQPQHF. The V and J genes are TRBV9 and TRBJ1-5; tentative D call: TRBD1 (5 bases). This CDR3 comprises 14 residues. V was cut by 4 bases and J by 4 bases, with 12 bases left in between. Germline-derived CDR1 and CDR2 are SGDLS and YYNGEE.